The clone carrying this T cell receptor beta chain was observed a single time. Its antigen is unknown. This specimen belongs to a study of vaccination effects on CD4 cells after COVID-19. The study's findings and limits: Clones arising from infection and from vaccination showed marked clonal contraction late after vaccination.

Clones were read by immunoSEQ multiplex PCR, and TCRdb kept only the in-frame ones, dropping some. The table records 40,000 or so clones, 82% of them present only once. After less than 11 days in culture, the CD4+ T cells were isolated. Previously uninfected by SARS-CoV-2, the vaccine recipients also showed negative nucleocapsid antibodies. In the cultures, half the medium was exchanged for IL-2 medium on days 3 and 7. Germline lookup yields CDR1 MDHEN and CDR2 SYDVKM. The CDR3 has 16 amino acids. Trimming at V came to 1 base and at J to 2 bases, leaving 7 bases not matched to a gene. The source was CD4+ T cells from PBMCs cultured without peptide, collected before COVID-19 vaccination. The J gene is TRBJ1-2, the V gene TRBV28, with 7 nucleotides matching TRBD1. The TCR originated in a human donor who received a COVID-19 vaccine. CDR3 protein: CASSLLVVGQNYGYTF. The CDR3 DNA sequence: TGTGCCAGCAGTTTATTGGTCGTGGGACAGAACTATGGCTACACCTTC.